The rows below give T cell receptor beta chains drawn from one sample of a study of cytomegalovirus exposure and HLA in healthy donors. Assay used: immunoSEQ multiplex PCR; TCRdb lists only in-frame clones, some missing. The repertoire shows 150,000 to 200,000 clones; the top ten hold 5.5% to 7.5%. The sample consisted of PBMCs. Receptor source: a man aged 25-45 years in good health and CMV-seronegative. The CDR3 runs from the conserved cysteine through the conserved F or W. A D gene is named only where the DNA matches it firmly.

TRBV27	.	TRBJ1-3	CASSLSYRRGSTIYF	TGTGCCAGCAGTTTATCTTACCGGCGGGGGAGCACCATATATTTT
TRBV13	.	TRBJ2-7	CASSLQSEQYF	TGTGCCAGCAGCTTACAATCCGAGCAGTACTTC
TRBV5-6	.	TRBJ1-4	CASSLGARGEKLFF	TGTGCCAGCAGCTTGGGTGCCAGAGGCGAAAAACTGTTTTTT
TRBV18	TRBD1	TRBJ1-2	CASSPGTGGDSYTF	TGTGCCAGCTCACCAGGGACAGGGGGCGATTCCTACACCTTC
TRBV19	TRBD1	TRBJ2-7	CASRPTDRISYEQYF	TGTGCCAGTAGACCCACGGACAGGATCTCCTACGAGCAGTACTTC
TRBV6-6	.	TRBJ2-5	CASSYSEETQYF	TGTGCCAGCAGTTACTCCGAAGAGACCCAGTACTTC
TRBV28	.	TRBJ2-7	CAISIAAYYEQYF	TGTGCCATTTCGATCGCGGCTTACTACGAGCAGTACTTC
TRBV2	.	TRBJ2-3	CASSVLASSTDTQYF	TGTGCCAGCAGCGTTCTAGCGTCTAGCACAGATACGCAGTATTTT
TRBV6-6	TRBD2	TRBJ2-7	CASSYRFGGYEQYF	TGTGCCAGCAGTTATCGTTTCGGGGGGTACGAGCAGTACTTC
TRBV6-5	.	TRBJ2-7	CASSEQGRRYEQYF	TGTGCCAGCAGTGAACAGGGAAGGAGGTACGAGCAGTACTTC
TRBV27	TRBD1	TRBJ1-1	CASSLVQGVTEAFF	TGTGCCAGCAGTTTAGTGCAGGGGGTCACTGAAGCTTTCTTT
TRBV6-5	TRBD2	TRBJ2-7	CASRPGGGEYEQYF	TGTGCCAGCAGACCCGGGGGGGGTGAATACGAGCAGTACTTC
TRBV2	TRBD1	TRBJ1-4	CAKGQTNEKLFF	TGTGCCAAGGGACAGACAAATGAAAAACTGTTTTTT
TRBV28	.	TRBJ2-3	CASSLVSTDTQYF	TGTGCCAGCAGTTTGGTTAGTACAGATACGCAGTATTTT
TRBV19	.	TRBJ1-3	CASSIRVSGNTIYF	TGTGCCAGTAGCATTCGGGTTTCTGGAAACACCATATATTTT
TRBV2	.	TRBJ2-7	CASAWRILSGSYEQYF	TGTGCCAGCGCCTGGCGGATTCTTAGCGGATCCTACGAGCAGTACTTC
TRBV7-9	TRBD2	TRBJ2-1	CASSLNSLKRGPYNEQFF	TGTGCCAGCAGCTTAAATAGTCTGAAGCGGGGGCCTTACAATGAGCAGTTCTTC
TRBV5-6	.	TRBJ1-4	CASSLVGANEKLFF	TGTGCCAGCAGCTTGGTGGGAGCTAATGAAAAACTGTTTTTT
TRBV7-9	TRBD1	TRBJ1-5	CASSLGQGIISNQPQHF	TGTGCCAGCAGCTTAGGACAGGGGATTATTAGCAATCAGCCCCAGCATTTT
TRBV7-8	TRBD2	TRBJ2-7	CASSETSGGSWEQYF	TGTGCCAGCAGCGAGACTAGCGGGGGATCTTGGGAGCAGTACTTC
TRBV5-1	TRBD2	TRBJ2-7	CASSQVASGSPGEQYF	TGCGCCAGCAGTCAAGTCGCTAGCGGGAGTCCGGGGGAGCAGTACTTC
TRBV13	.	TRBJ1-6	CASRDTGTSSYNSPLHF	TGTGCCAGCAGGGATACAGGTACGAGCTCCTATAATTCACCCCTCCACTTT
TRBV28	TRBD1	TRBJ1-3	CASRNDPGQMTGNTIYF	TGTGCCAGCAGAAATGATCCGGGACAGATGACTGGAAACACCATATATTTT
TRBV19	.	TRBJ1-5	CASSFSTGGSNQPQHF	TGTGCCAGTAGTTTCAGTACCGGGGGGTCCAATCAGCCCCAGCATTTT
TRBV6-1	.	TRBJ1-3	CASSEKRDTFYSGNTIYF	TGTGCCAGCAGTGAAAAGCGGGACACCTTTTACTCTGGAAACACCATATATTTT
TRBV12-5	TRBD1	TRBJ1-5	CASGFKQGNSNQPQHF	TGTGCTAGTGGTTTCAAACAGGGGAATAGCAATCAGCCCCAGCATTTT
TRBV5-1	.	TRBJ2-6	CASSATGTGANVLTF	TGCGCCAGCAGCGCCACAGGGACCGGGGCCAACGTCCTGACTTTC
TRBV19	.	TRBJ1-2	CASSIGTRSNYGYTF	TGTGCCAGTAGTATTGGGACACGATCTAACTATGGCTACACCTTC
TRBV9	.	TRBJ2-6	CASSVGLEGDGANVLTF	TGTGCCAGCAGCGTAGGTCTTGAGGGGGATGGGGCCAACGTCCTGACTTTC
TRBV4-1	.	TRBJ1-6	CASSQDPMTGYNSPLHF	TGCGCCAGCAGCCAAGACCCAATGACAGGCTATAATTCACCCCTCCACTTT
TRBV11-2	TRBD1	TRBJ1-1	CASSLLGQGANTEAFF	TGTGCCAGCAGCTTACTGGGACAGGGGGCGAACACTGAAGCTTTCTTT
TRBV2	TRBD1	TRBJ2-7	CASTAQGAGEQYF	TGTGCCAGCACGGCCCAGGGGGCGGGGGAGCAGTACTTC
TRBV9	.	TRBJ2-1	CASSVEQGFYNEQFF	TGTGCCAGCAGCGTAGAACAGGGATTCTACAATGAGCAGTTCTTC
TRBV10-3	TRBD2	TRBJ2-5	CAISEPLGLAGETQYF	TGTGCCATCAGTGAGCCGCTCGGACTAGCGGGAGAGACCCAGTACTTC
TRBV11-3	.	TRBJ2-7	CASSLEHSYLYEQYF	TGTGCCAGCAGCTTAGAACACAGTTACCTCTACGAGCAGTACTTC
TRBV11-1	TRBD2	TRBJ2-1	CASSLLSLAGYNEQFF	TGTGCCAGCAGCTTACTCTCACTAGCGGGTTACAATGAGCAGTTCTTC
TRBV5-4	TRBD1	TRBJ2-3	CASPSDRESSTDTQYF	TGTGCCAGCCCGAGTGACAGGGAGTCTAGCACAGATACGCAGTATTTT
TRBV19	TRBD2	TRBJ2-3	CASSALTSGRRTDTQYF	TGTGCCAGTAGTGCCCTGACTAGCGGGAGGAGGACAGATACGCAGTATTTT
TRBV19	TRBD1	TRBJ2-7	CASSSRGTGGNEQYF	TGTGCCAGTAGTTCACGGGGGACAGGGGGCAACGAGCAGTACTTC
TRBV6-6	TRBD1	TRBJ1-1	CACSANRGRGNTEAFF	TGTGCCTGCTCCGCAAACAGGGGGAGGGGGAACACTGAAGCTTTCTTT